The TCR beta chain described here comes from a study of radiotherapy plus CTLA-4 blockade in lung cancer. Background on the study: The study recorded objective responses in about 20% of patients and disease control in 31%.

Regarding the study as a whole: TCR clones from tumors expanded in blood after radiotherapy plus ipilimumab. It was early blood T cell clone dynamics, with interferon-beta, that reportedly best predicted response.

This clone appeared once. Its antigen is unknown. The assay was immunoSEQ multiplex PCR, and TCRdb's table has in-frame clones only and misses some. The data hold roughly 93,000 clones, with approximately 78% observed a single time. Treatment of patients with chemo-refractory metastatic non-small-cell lung cancer consisted of focal radiation plus CTLA-4 blockade with ipilimumab. The TCR comes from a human donor with non-small cell lung cancer who had a partial response to radiotherapy plus ipilimumab. The source was peripheral blood, collected from a patient treated with radiotherapy plus ipilimumab.

For the CDR3, the DNA is TGTGCCAGCTCTTGGCGGGGGAGGTACGAGCAGTACTTC. This encodes CASSWRGRYEQYF. The chain has TRBV27 and TRBJ2-7, with 7 bases fitting TRBD2. Trimming at V came to 8 bases and at J to 4 bases, leaving 8 bases not matched to a gene. Germline V gene lookup returns CDR1 MNHEY and CDR2 SMNVEV (reference sequence). The CDR3 is made up of 13 amino acids.